The 25 T cell receptor beta chains listed next were all sequenced from one sample in a study of T cells in Graves' hyperthyroidism and ophthalmopathy. Researchers took RNA transcripts and amplified the TCR beta CDR3 regions from them. Researchers ran a first-round RT-PCR on the TCR CDR3 using the HTBI primer set. MiXCR, run by TCRdb on the multiplex PCR reads, gives a single entry per CDR3 protein. The sample has roughly 710,000 distinct CDR3 sequences, about 35% seen once; the top ten hold around 29%. The sample was blood. The receptor source for this set is a middle-aged woman with Graves' hyperthyroidism.

The chain has TRBV5-1 and TRBJ2-7; D might be TRBD2 (6 bases). Germline CDR1 and CDR2: SGHRS and YFSETQ. V lost 3 bases and J 1 base, leaving 20 bases between the germline ends. The length of the CDR3 is 17 residues. The CDR3 DNA sequence: TGCGCCAGCAGCTCCCCGAGGGCGGGGAAATGGTCCTACGAGCAGTACTTC. Its translation is CASSSPRAGKWSYEQYF.

The chain employs TRBV5-4 and TRBJ1-2; 10 nucleotides line up with TRBD1. Trimming cost V 4 bases and J 1 base; bases outside gene matches: 10. Germline V gene lookup returns CDR1 SGHNT and CDR2 YYREEE (reference sequence). The CDR3 sequence is 17 residues long. The DNA for the CDR3 is TGTGCCAGCAGCCTCGGGGACAGGGGTCATTTTAACTATGGCTACACCTTC. This sequence encodes CASSLGDRGHFNYGYTF. The whole variable domain, filled in from reference TRBV5-4 and TRBJ1-2, reads ETGVTQSPTHLIKTRGQQVTLRCSSQSGHNTVSWYQQALGQGPQFIFQYYREEENGRGNFPPRFSGLQFPNYSSELNVNALELDDSALYLCASSLGDRGHFNYGYTFGSGTRLTVV.

This clonotype was observed a handful of times. The chain has TRBV7-2 and TRBJ2-7; possible D gene TRBD2, 5 bases. CDR3 size: 16 residues. V gave up 5 bases and J gave up 0 bases, with 17 bases separating them. Per germline, CDR1 SGHTA and CDR2 FQGNSA. The CDR3 here is CASSPASGGGSYEQYF. The DNA of the CDR3 is TGTGCCAGCAGCCCGGCCTCAGGAGGCGGCTCCTACGAGCAGTACTTC. The entire variable domain, with the rest obtained from reference TRBV7-2 and TRBJ2-7, is as follows: GAGVSQSPSNKVTEKGKDVELRCDPISGHTALYWYRQSLGQGLEFLIYFQGNSAPDKSGLPSDRFSAERTGGSVSTLTIQRTQQEDSAVYLCASSPASGGGSYEQYFGPGTRLTVT.

This clonotype appeared many times. The V gene is TRBV12-3 or TRBV12-4, the J gene TRBJ1-5; no reliable D call. The CDR3 extends over 14 amino acids. V gave up 1 base and J gave up 7 bases, with 11 bases separating them. The CDR3 coding sequence is TGTGCCAGCAGTTTAGGTCTCGGATGGCAGCCCCAGCATTTT. Translated, it gives CASSLGLGWQPQHF.

The chain is built from TRBV29-1 and TRBJ1-1; D unclear. Germline V gene data show CDR1 as SQVTM and CDR2 as ANQGSEA. The CDR3 covers 11 residues. Trimming stripped 6 bases from V and 5 bases from J, with 10 bases between. The CDR3 is CSVDPWTEAFF. The CDR3 DNA is TGCAGCGTAGACCCTTGGACTGAAGCTTTCTTT.

The chain employs TRBV7-2 and TRBJ2-7, with D tentatively TRBD1 (6 bases). CDR1 and CDR2 from the germline V gene are SGHTA and FQGNSA. V lost 5 bases, J lost 2 bases, and 13 bases lay in between. This CDR3 contains 14 residues. The CDR3 sequence: CASSPPRGTYEQYF. As DNA, the CDR3 is TGTGCCAGCAGCCCTCCGAGGGGGACCTACGAGCAGTACTTC. The full variable domain, its missing parts supplied by reference TRBV7-2 and TRBJ2-7, is GAGVSQSPSNKVTEKGKDVELRCDPISGHTALYWYRQSLGQGLEFLIYFQGNSAPDKSGLPSDRFSAERTGGSVSTLTIQRTQQEDSAVYLCASSPPRGTYEQYFGPGTRLTVT.

This chain connects TRBV6-5 to TRBJ2-7; perhaps D is TRBD1 or TRBD2 (5 bases each). V was clipped by 6 bases and J by 3 bases, with 15 bases between them. Germline-derived CDR1 and CDR2 are MNHEY and SVGAGI. There are 14 residues in the CDR3. The CDR3 nucleotides are TGTGCCAGCAGCCGGGGACGGCTTATCTACGAGCAGTACTTC. Amino acid sequence: CASSRGRLIYEQYF.

The chain links TRBV12-3 or TRBV12-4 to TRBJ1-5; D remains unclear. Trimming cost V 8 bases and J 0 bases, with 11 bases left between them. The length of the CDR3 is 14 residues. The CDR3 coding sequence is TGTGCCAGCGGTGCCGATTTTAGCAATCAGCCCCAGCATTTT. Amino acids: CASGADFSNQPQHF.

As for this clonotype: This likely comes from a read error, as the CDR3 has no conserved phenylalanine or tryptophan at its end. This chain connects TRBV20-1 to TRBJ1-1, with unresolved D. Germline V CDR1 and CDR2: DFQATT, SNEGSKA (reference sequence). Trimming stripped 6 bases from V and 1 base from J, with 15 bases between. This CDR3 region has 14 residues. This CDR3 reads CSANMDPTNTEAFL. DNA for the CDR3: TGCAGTGCCAATATGGACCCGACGAACACTGAAGCTTTCCTT.

Ten or more counts support this clonotype. The CDR3 here is CASSFQGGGTTEAFF. CDR3 bases: TGTGCCAGCAGCTTCCAGGGGGGGGGCACCACTGAAGCTTTCTTT. This chain uses TRBV7-2 with TRBJ1-1; the match to TRBD1 covers 7 bases. In germline, CDR1 is SGHTA, CDR2 FQGNSA. The CDR3 covers 15 residues. With V trimmed by 3 bases and J by 4 bases, 8 bases remained unmatched.

The CDR3 DNA reads as TGTGCCAGCAGTGAATATGAGGCAGACGGAAACACCTTC. Its protein product is CASSEYEADGNTF. V and J are TRBV25-1 and TRBJ1-2, with unresolved D. Germline V lookup: CDR1 MGHDK, CDR2 SYGVNS. The CDR3 has 13 residues. V was shortened by 0 bases and J by 12 bases, with 14 bases between the two germline ends.

The table lists this clonotype with many counts. The V call is TRBV25-1, the J call TRBJ1-1; D remains ambiguous. Trimming cost V 1 base and J 12 bases, with 15 bases left between them. CDR3 length equals 13 residues. Germline CDR1 MGHDK, CDR2 SYGVNS. The CDR3 DNA reads as TGTGCCAGCAGTGAATCCCCGCTCCTGAGTCCTTTCTTT. Its translation is CASSESPLLSPFF.

This clonotype was found a few times. The chain joins TRBV12-3 or TRBV12-4 to TRBJ1-5, with a tentative D call TRBD1 (6 bases). This CDR3 has 18 residues. Between the trimmed V and J ends, which lost 6 bases and 9 bases, there was a span of 30 bases. The CDR3 sequence is CASSYARAGQSGAWPQHF. CDR3 DNA sequence: TGTGCCAGCAGCTACGCTAGAGCCGGACAGAGTGGTGCGTGGCCCCAGCATTTT.

The sample holds one count of this clonotype. This chain joins TRBV25-1 and TRBJ1-2; a possible D gene is TRBD1 (5 bases). The V and J ends lost 5 bases and 2 bases respectively, with 9 bases between them. Per the germline V gene, CDR1 is MGHDK and CDR2 is SYGVNS. This CDR3 is 13 amino acids long. This chain's CDR3 is CASSTRENYGYTF. CDR3 nucleotide sequence: TGTGCCAGCAGTACCAGGGAAAACTATGGCTACACCTTC.

V is TRBV19 and J is TRBJ1-5, with D perhaps matching TRBD1 (6 bases). Germline-derived CDR1 and CDR2 are LNHDA and SQIVND (reference sequence). The CDR3 runs 17 residues. The V gene lost 4 bases and the J gene lost 2 bases, with 18 bases spanning the gap. CDR3 bases: TGTGCCAGTAGTACCCCAACAGGGTGGTCGGGCAATCAGCCCCAGCATTTT. Its protein is CASSTPTGWSGNQPQHF. The full variable domain, rest sourced from reference TRBV19 and TRBJ1-5, is DGGITQSPKYLFRKEGQNVTLSCEQNLNHDAMYWYRQDPGQGLRLIYYSQIVNDFQKGDIAEGYSVSREKKESFPLTVTSAQKNPTAFYLCASSTPTGWSGNQPQHFGDGTRLSIL.

This clonotype was observed many times. This chain uses TRBV5-6 with TRBJ2-7, with D possibly being TRBD1 (6 bases). Between the trimmed V and J ends, which lost 4 bases and 4 bases, there was a span of 15 bases. The germline V gene encodes CDR1 SGHDT and CDR2 YYEEEE. The CDR3 has 14 amino acids. The DNA of the CDR3 is TGTGCCAGCAGCCTAAACCAGGGGAAATACGAGCAGTACTTC. It translates to CASSLNQGKYEQYF.

The V call is TRBV10-3, the J call TRBJ1-4; D uncertain. The ends were cut back, 8 bases at V and 8 bases at J, with 9 bases in the middle. The CDR3 loop spans 11 amino acids. Germline-derived CDR1 and CDR2 are ENHRY and SYGVKD. The CDR3 sequence is CAIGHDEKLFF. DNA for the CDR3: TGTGCCATCGGTCATGACGAAAAACTGTTTTTT.

The table lists this clonotype with a count of one. The J gene is TRBJ1-1, the V gene TRBV6-1, with D tentatively TRBD1 (5 bases). CDR1 is MNHNS, CDR2 SASEGT, per germline. The CDR3 is 15 amino acids. The V end was cut by 6 bases, the J end by 4 bases, with 18 bases between. CDR3 in DNA: TGTGCCAGCAGCTGGACATTCCAAGAGACCACTGAAGCTTTCTTT. It is translated as CASSWTFQETTEAFF.

The chain is built from TRBV7-9 and TRBJ2-7; 9 bases map to TRBD1. V dropped 5 bases and J dropped 3; count of bases not matched to a gene: 11. Germline CDR1 is SEHNR and CDR2 is FQNEAQ (reference sequence). This CDR3 is 16 amino acids long. This CDR3 reads CASSHRRDRDYYEQYF. CDR3 nucleotide sequence: TGTGCCAGCAGCCACCGGAGGGACAGGGACTACTACGAGCAGTACTTC.

The sample holds a few counts of this clonotype. The V gene is TRBV6-1, the J gene TRBJ1-1, with D possibly being TRBD1 (6 bases). Germline values: CDR1 MNHNS, CDR2 SASEGT. V was clipped by 4 bases and J by 1 base, with 10 bases between them. CDR3 size: 14 residues. CDR3 DNA: TGTGCCAGCAGTGTGCCCAGGGGGAACACTGAAGCTTTCTTT. As protein: CASSVPRGNTEAFF.

This clonotype was recorded at least ten times. The chain employs TRBV7-2 and TRBJ2-7; 8 bases align to TRBD2. The length of the CDR3 is 14 residues. Germline trimming cut 4 bases from V and 3 bases from J; bases unmatched to any gene: 5. Germline V gives CDR1 SGHTA, CDR2 FQGNSA. CDR3 in DNA: TGTGCCAGCAGCTCAAATAGCGGGGTCTACGAGCAGTACTTC. Its protein product is CASSSNSGVYEQYF.

This sequence joins TRBV29-1 and TRBJ1-1; no clear D. In germline, CDR1 is SQVTM, CDR2 ANQGSEA. The CDR3 runs to 13 residues. V was cut by 3 bases and J by 7 bases, with 15 bases left in between. CDR3 residues: CSVEGGNQLEAFF. CDR3 DNA sequence: TGCAGCGTTGAGGGCGGTAATCAACTTGAAGCTTTCTTT.

The chain combines TRBV20-1 with TRBJ2-5, with 8 bases that match TRBD2. Unmatched junction bases numbered 0, after V lost 3 bases and J lost 9 bases. The germline V gene encodes CDR1 DFQATT and CDR2 SNEGSKA (reference sequence). The CDR3 extends over 10 amino acids. CDR3 in DNA: TGCAGTGCTAGCGGGAGGGCCCAGTACTTC. Its protein is CSASGRAQYF.

The chain is built from TRBV20-1 and TRBJ2-5; D call uncertain. The CDR3 spans 13 residues. The V gene lost 4 bases and the J gene lost 3 bases, with 12 bases spanning the gap. CDR1 and CDR2 (germline): DFQATT, SNEGSKA (reference sequence). CDR3 sequence reads: CSAIPGGKETQYF. The CDR3 bases are TGCAGTGCTATTCCGGGCGGAAAAGAGACCCAGTACTTC.

The J gene is TRBJ1-1, the V gene TRBV2, with D possibly being TRBD1 (5 bases). Germline values: CDR1 SNHLY, CDR2 FYNNEI. V gave up 2 bases and J gave up 0 bases, with 7 bases separating them. The CDR3 is 14 amino acids. In DNA form, the CDR3 reads TGTGCCAGCAGTGAAACCAGGGTGAACACTGAAGCTTTCTTT. Translation: CASSETRVNTEAFF.